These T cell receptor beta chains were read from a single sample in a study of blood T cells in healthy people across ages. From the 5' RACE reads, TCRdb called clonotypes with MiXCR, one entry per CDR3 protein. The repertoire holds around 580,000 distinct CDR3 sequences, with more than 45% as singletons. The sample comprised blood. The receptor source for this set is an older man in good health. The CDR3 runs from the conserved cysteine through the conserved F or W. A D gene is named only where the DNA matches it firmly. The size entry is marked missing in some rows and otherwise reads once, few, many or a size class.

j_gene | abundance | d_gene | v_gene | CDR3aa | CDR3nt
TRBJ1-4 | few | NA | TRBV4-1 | CASSQEWESRGLFF | TGCGCCAGCAGCCAAGAATGGGAGAGCCGAGGACTGTTTTTT
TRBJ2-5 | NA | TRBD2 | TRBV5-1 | CASSLAGTSGGRVREQYF | TGCGCCAGCAGCTTGGCTGGGACTAGCGGGGGACGGGTTAGGGAGCAGTACTTC
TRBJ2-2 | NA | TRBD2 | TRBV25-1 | CASSKLAGGLNTGELFF | TGTGCCAGCAGTAAACTAGCGGGAGGTCTTAACACCGGGGAGCTGTTTTTT
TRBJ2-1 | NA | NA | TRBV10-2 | CASSDSNFYNEQFF | TGCGCCAGCAGTGACAGTAACTTTTACAATGAGCAGTTCTTC
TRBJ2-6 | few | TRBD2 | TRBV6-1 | CASRSIGLAGTSGANVLTF | TGTGCCAGCAGATCGATCGGACTAGCGGGAACCTCTGGGGCCAACGTCCTGACTTTC
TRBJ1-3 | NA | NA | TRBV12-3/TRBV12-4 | CASRRSPSGNTIYF | TGTGCCAGCAGAAGGAGTCCTTCTGGAAACACCATATATTTT
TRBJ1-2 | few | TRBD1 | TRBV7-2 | CASSLRQGRGYTF | TGTGCCAGCAGCTTACGACAGGGGCGAGGCTACACCTTC
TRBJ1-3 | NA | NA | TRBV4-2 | CASSQEAQGTTIYF | TGTGCCAGCAGCCAAGAAGCGCAGGGCACCACCATATATTTT
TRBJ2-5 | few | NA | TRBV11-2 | CASSFGREVQETQYF | TGTGCCAGCAGCTTTGGCAGGGAGGTCCAAGAGACCCAGTACTTC
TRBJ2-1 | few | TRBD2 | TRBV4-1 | CASSQGENVAGLYNEQFF | TGCGCCAGCAGCCAAGGCGAAAACGTAGCGGGATTATACAATGAGCAGTTCTTC
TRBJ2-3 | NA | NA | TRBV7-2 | CASSVGKVTDTQYF | TGTGCCAGCAGCGTCGGCAAGGTCACAGATACGCAGTATTTT
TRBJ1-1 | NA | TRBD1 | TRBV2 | CASNGQGFTEAFF | TGTGCCAGCAATGGACAGGGTTTCACTGAAGCTTTCTTT
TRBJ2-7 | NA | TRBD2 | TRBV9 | CASSVSGTRTYEQYF | TGTGCCAGCAGCGTCTCCGGGACTAGAACCTACGAGCAGTACTTC
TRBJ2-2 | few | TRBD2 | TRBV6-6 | CAGSGGPNTGELFF | TGTGCCGGAAGCGGGGGCCCGAACACCGGGGAGCTGTTTTTT
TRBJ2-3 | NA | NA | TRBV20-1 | CSARDQNTDTQYF | TGCAGTGCTAGGGACCAAAACACAGATACGCAGTATTTT
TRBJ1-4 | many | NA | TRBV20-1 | CSASPTGFGTNEKLFF | TGCAGTGCTAGTCCTACAGGTTTTGGTACTAATGAAAAACTGTTTTTT
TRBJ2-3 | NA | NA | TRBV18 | CASSPQNGGLTDTQYF | TGTGCCAGCTCACCCCAGAACGGGGGCCTCACAGATACGCAGTATTTT
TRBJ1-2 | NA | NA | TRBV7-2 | CASSSGAKFDYGYTF | TGTGCCAGCAGTTCCGGGGCTAAATTTGACTATGGCTACACCTTC
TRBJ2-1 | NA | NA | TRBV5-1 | CASQQDGISGNEQFF | TGCGCCAGCCAACAGGACGGGATAAGCGGAAATGAGCAGTTCTTT
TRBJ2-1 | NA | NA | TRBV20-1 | CSARAREGSSYNEQFF | TGCAGTGCTAGGGCCCGCGAAGGGAGCTCCTACAATGAGCAGTTCTTC
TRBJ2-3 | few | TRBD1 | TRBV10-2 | CASSEQNRGYPSDTQYF | TGCGCCAGCAGTGAGCAGAACAGGGGGTACCCCAGTGATACGCAGTATTTT
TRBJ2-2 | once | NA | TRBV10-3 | CAISPGTGNTGELFF | TGTGCCATCAGCCCGGGTACAGGGAACACCGGGGAGCTGTTTTTT
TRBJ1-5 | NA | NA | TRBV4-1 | CASSHTDQPQHF | TGCGCCAGCAGCCACACCGATCAGCCCCAGCATTTT
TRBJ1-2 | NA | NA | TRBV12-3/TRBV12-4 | CASSSRDGRNYGYTF | TGTGCCAGCAGTTCTCGGGACGGGAGGAACTATGGCTACACCTTC
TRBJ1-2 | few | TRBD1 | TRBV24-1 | CATSEGQDHGYTF | TGTGCCACCAGTGAGGGACAGGATCATGGCTACACCTTC
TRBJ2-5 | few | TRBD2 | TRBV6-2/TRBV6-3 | CASSSTSGQETQYF | TGTGCCAGCAGTTCGACTAGCGGACAAGAGACCCAGTACTTC
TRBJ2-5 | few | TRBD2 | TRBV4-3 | CASSQESTSGGRETQYF | TGCGCCAGCAGCCAAGAATCGACTAGCGGGGGCAGGGAGACCCAGTACTTC
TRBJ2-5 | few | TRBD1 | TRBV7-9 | CASSFGQGEETQYF | TGTGCCAGCAGCTTCGGACAGGGAGAAGAGACCCAGTACTTC
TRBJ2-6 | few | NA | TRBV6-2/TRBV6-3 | CASSDDRTGANVLTF | TGTGCCAGCAGTGACGACAGGACTGGGGCCAACGTCCTGACTTTC
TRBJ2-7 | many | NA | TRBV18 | CASSDAPLLGEQYF | TGTGCCAGCTCTGACGCTCCTCTTCTTGGAGAGCAGTACTTC
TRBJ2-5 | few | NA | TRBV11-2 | CASRPKRTVQETQYF | TGTGCCAGCAGACCAAAACGGACGGTCCAAGAGACCCAGTACTTC
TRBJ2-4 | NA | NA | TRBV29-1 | CSVEGIAKNIQYF | TGCAGCGTTGAAGGCATAGCCAAAAACATTCAGTACTTC
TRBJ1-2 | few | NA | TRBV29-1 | CSVRTGQDVYGYTF | TGCAGCGTTAGGACGGGGCAGGATGTCTATGGCTACACCTTC
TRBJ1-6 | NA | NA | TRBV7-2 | CASSLSFGGGNSPLHF | TGTGCCAGCAGCTTAAGTTTCGGGGGAGGAAATTCACCCCTCCACTTT
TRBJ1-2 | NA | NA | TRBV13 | CASSLGRGLGNYGYTF | TGTGCCAGCAGCTTAGGCCGAGGGCTCGGGAACTATGGCTACACCTTC
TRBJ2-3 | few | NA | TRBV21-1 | CASKGSGQRSTDTQYF | TGTGCCAGTAAAGGCTCCGGGCAGCGAAGCACAGATACGCAGTATTTT
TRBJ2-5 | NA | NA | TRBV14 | CASSHFGRPETQYF | TGTGCCAGCAGCCACTTTGGCCGTCCAGAGACCCAGTACTTC
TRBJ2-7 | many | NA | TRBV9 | CASSPTGFHEQYF | TGTGCCAGCAGCCCTACAGGGTTCCACGAGCAGTACTTC
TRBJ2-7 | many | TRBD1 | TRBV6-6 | CASSPKSDRASEQYF | TGTGCCAGCAGCCCTAAATCGGACAGGGCAAGCGAGCAGTACTTC
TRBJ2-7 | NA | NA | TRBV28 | CASSLQGGPGEQYF | TGTGCCAGCAGTTTACAGGGGGGACCGGGCGAGCAGTACTTC
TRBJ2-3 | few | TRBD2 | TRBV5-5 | CASSPSRGSGGGDTQYF | TGTGCCAGCAGCCCGAGCCGCGGTAGCGGGGGGGGCGATACGCAGTATTTT
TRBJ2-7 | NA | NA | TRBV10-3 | CAISEPPRHEQYF | TGTGCCATCAGCGAGCCCCCCAGGCACGAGCAGTACTTC
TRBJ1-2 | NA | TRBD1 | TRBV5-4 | CASSSDRGTDGYTF | TGTGCCAGCAGCTCCGACAGGGGAACGGATGGCTACACCTTC